This entry lists 23 T cell receptor beta chains sequenced from one sample in a study of T cells in localized non-small cell lung cancer. Produced via immunoSEQ multiplex PCR; TCRdb's table is partial and in-frame only. The table has about 2,800 clones, about 25% seen once. Sequenced here: normal lung tissue next to the tumor, sampled before any cancer treatment. The receptors originated from a male donor aged 60 or over with stage II lung adenocarcinoma.

This clone is deemed medium-sized. V is TRBV11-3 and J is TRBJ1-2; a possible D gene is TRBD1 (5 bases). CDR1 is SGHNT, CDR2 YENEEA, per germline. CDR3 length: 17 amino acids. Trimming removed 4 bases at V and 2 bases at J, with 20 bases between. CDR3 protein: CASSSGTAVFGNYGYTF. The CDR3 DNA sequence: TGTGCCAGCAGCTCCGGGACCGCCGTCTTTGGCAACTATGGCTACACCTTC.

The chain uses TRBV10-2 and TRBJ2-3, with 10 bases that match TRBD2. Germline assignment: CDR1 WSHSY and CDR2 SAAADI. The CDR3 loop spans 13 amino acids. With V trimmed by 7 bases and J by 6 bases, 4 bases remained unmatched. CDR3: CASMLAGADTQYF. The CDR3 DNA is TGCGCCAGCATGCTAGCGGGGGCCGATACGCAGTATTTT.

The chain employs TRBV11-3 and TRBJ1-1; the D gene is possibly TRBD1 (6 bases). Germline assignment: CDR1 SGHNT and CDR2 YENEEA. The CDR3 sequence is 14 residues long. Trimming took off 3 bases at V and 5 bases at J, with 13 bases between the two ends. The CDR3 loop reads CASSLGAGWTEAFF. The CDR3 region has the DNA TGTGCCAGCAGCTTGGGGGCCGGGTGGACTGAAGCTTTCTTT.

This clone is termed medium-sized. The chain carries TRBV11-3 and TRBJ2-7; 12 nucleotides match TRBD2. V lost 5 bases, J lost 3 bases, and 2 bases stayed unmatched. Germline CDR1 and CDR2: SGHNT and YENEEA. This CDR3 is 14 amino acids long. CDR3 sequence reads: CASSATSGGYEQYF. In DNA form, the CDR3 reads TGTGCCAGCAGCGCGACTAGCGGGGGCTACGAGCAGTACTTC.

V is TRBV23-1 and J is TRBJ1-2, with 7 bases fitting TRBD1. TRBV23-1 is noted as an ORF with a role that remains uncertain. This CDR3 is 13 amino acids long. Trimming took 6 bases from V and 8 from J; bases not matched to a gene: 9. In DNA, the CDR3 is TGCGCCAGCAGCTTAGACAGGGTGGGCGGCTACACCTTC. Its protein product is CASSLDRVGGYTF.

The rearrangement joins TRBV9 to TRBJ1-1, with 11 bases matching TRBD1. CDR3 length equals 14 residues. Unmatched junction bases numbered 1, after V lost 2 bases and J lost 4 bases. The V gene's germline CDR1 is SGDLS and CDR2 YYNGEE. DNA of the CDR3: TGTGCCAGCAGCGTGGGACAGGGGGTCACTGAAGCTTTCTTT. Its translation: CASSVGQGVTEAFF.

The chain uses TRBV28 and TRBJ1-2, with 7 bases fitting TRBD1. The length of the CDR3 is 15 residues. The J segment lost 4 bases and the V segment lost 6 bases, leaving 11 bases of the junction unmatched. Germline V gives CDR1 MDHEN, CDR2 SYDVKM. The CDR3 region has the DNA TGTGCCAGCAGACCTGAGGGGGCGATGAGCTATGGCTACACCTTC. This gives the protein CASRPEGAMSYGYTF.

The sample holds a few counts of this clone. V and J are TRBV6-8 and TRBJ1-2, with 9 bases matching TRBD1. V shed 5 bases, J shed 8 bases, and the junction held 15 bases outside the gene matches. CDR3 size: 16 residues. Germline V gives CDR1 MNHGY, CDR2 SAAAGT. The CDR3 protein is CASSPPPDRGPLGYTF. As DNA, the CDR3 is TGTGCCAGCAGTCCGCCCCCGGACAGGGGACCCCTGGGCTACACCTTC.

The chain joins TRBV25-1 to TRBJ2-1; 10 bases are shared with TRBD1. V shed 9 bases, J shed 8 bases, and the junction held 16 bases outside the gene matches. Germline CDR1 and CDR2: MGHDK and SYGVNS. The CDR3 has 16 residues. The CDR3 loop reads CASQRLPGQGNDEQFF. Written as DNA, the CDR3 is TGTGCCAGTCAGAGACTCCCGGGACAGGGGAACGATGAGCAGTTCTTC.

The table lists this clone with a few counts. The chain links TRBV11-3 to TRBJ2-1, with TRBD2 matching over 7 bases. Germline loops: CDR1 SGHNT, CDR2 YENEEA. There are 15 residues in the CDR3. V was pared by 1 base and J by 9 bases, with 9 bases of the junction left unmatched. In DNA, the CDR3 is TGTGCCAGCAGCTTAGGGGCGGGGGTAAGAGGTGAGCAGTTCTTC. Translation gives CASSLGAGVRGEQFF.

The J gene is TRBJ1-5, the V gene TRBV28; D gene ambiguous. Per the germline V gene, CDR1 is MDHEN and CDR2 is SYDVKM. This CDR3 comprises 13 residues. V was pared by 6 bases and J by 5 bases, with 11 bases between. The CDR3: CASSSSGYQPQHF. The DNA for the CDR3 is TGTGCCAGCAGCTCCTCTGGATATCAGCCCCAGCATTTT.

The chain links TRBV19 to TRBJ1-5; possibly TRBD1 for D (6 bases). The germline V gene encodes CDR1 LNHDA and CDR2 SQIVND (reference sequence). This CDR3 region has 16 residues. V was pared by 7 bases and J by 3 bases, with 19 bases between. The CDR3 sequence is CASNPYTGLDNQPQHF. CDR3 DNA sequence: TGTGCCAGTAACCCCTATACAGGGTTAGACAATCAGCCCCAGCATTTT.

The chain couples TRBV6-8 to TRBJ2-2, with TRBD1 as a possible D gene (6 bases). The V gene's germline CDR1 is MNHGY and CDR2 SAAAGT. This CDR3 has 13 amino acids. The V end lost 5 bases, the J end lost 6 bases, and 10 bases lay between the germline ends. The CDR3 DNA sequence: TGTGCCAGCAGTGCCAGGGGTCCCGGGGAGCTGTTTTTT. It encodes CASSARGPGELFF.

The chain combines TRBV2 with TRBJ2-2; D possibly corresponds to TRBD2 (5 bases). Trimming took off 7 bases at V and 4 bases at J, with 13 bases between the two ends. Germline CDR1 and CDR2: SNHLY and FYNNEI. The CDR3 consists of 14 residues. Here the CDR3 DNA reads TGTGCCAGCATGGCGGGCGTCGGCACCGGGGAGCTGTTTTTT. Amino acid sequence: CASMAGVGTGELFF. The whole variable domain, filled in from reference TRBV2 and TRBJ2-2, reads EPEVTQTPSHQVTQMGQEVILRCVPISNHLYFYWYRQILGQKVEFLVSFYNNEISEKSEIFDDQFSVERPDGSNFTLKIRSTKLEDSAMYFCASMAGVGTGELFFGEGSRLTVL.

The CDR3 DNA is TGTGCCAGCAGCGTCGGGGAACACTATGGCTACACCTTC. It encodes CASSVGEHYGYTF. This sequence joins TRBV9 and TRBJ1-2, with D unresolved. CDR3 length equals 13 residues. The V gene lost 2 bases and the J gene lost 3 bases, with 8 bases spanning the gap. CDR1 is SGDLS and CDR2 is YYNGEE in the germline V gene.

V and J are TRBV9 and TRBJ2-2, with D uncertain. Trimming shortened V by 1 base and J by 9 bases, and 10 bases separated the two germline ends. CDR1 is SGDLS and CDR2 is YYNGEE in the germline V gene. CDR3 length: 13 amino acids. The CDR3 region has the DNA TGTGCCAGCAGCGTATCAGGTTTTCGGGAGCTGTTTTTT. This sequence encodes CASSVSGFRELFF.

The chain carries TRBV19 and TRBJ1-1, with D perhaps matching TRBD1 (6 bases). Germline CDR1 and CDR2: LNHDA and SQIVND (reference sequence). Trimming removed 6 bases at V and 1 base at J, with 9 bases between. The CDR3 consists of 13 residues. The DNA for the CDR3 is TGTGCCAGTAGCAGGGGTCGGAACACTGAAGCTTTCTTT. Encoded protein: CASSRGRNTEAFF.

This clone showed up just a few times. The gene calls are TRBV11-3 and TRBJ2-2; a weak D match, TRBD2 (6 bases). The CDR3 is 18 residues long. Germline lookup yields CDR1 SGHNT and CDR2 YENEEA. Trimming cost V 3 bases and J 2 bases, with 19 bases left between them. The CDR3 reads CASSFLGGLQYNTGELFF. The CDR3 DNA follows: TGTGCCAGCAGCTTCTTAGGAGGGCTCCAATATAACACCGGGGAGCTGTTTTTT.

This clone has a handful of counts. This chain uses TRBV9 with TRBJ2-2; 8 nucleotides match TRBD2. Germline lookup yields CDR1 SGDLS and CDR2 YYNGEE. This CDR3 region has 15 residues. J gave up 4 bases and V 1 base, and 3 bases lay outside the gene matches. DNA of the CDR3: TGTGCCAGCAGCGTACGCGGGAGGCCCACCGGGGAGCTGTTTTTT. Amino acids: CASSVRGRPTGELFF.

The CDR3 loop is CAWSSDGLAGANVLTF. CDR3 nucleotide sequence: TGTGCCTGGAGTTCTGACGGGCTTGCTGGGGCCAACGTCCTGACTTTC. This chain uses TRBV30 with TRBJ2-6; D is unclear. Germline lookup yields CDR1 GTSNPN and CDR2 SVGIG (reference sequence). V shed 2 bases and J shed 2 bases, with 13 bases lying between them. The CDR3 consists of 16 residues.

V gene TRBV5-1 combines with J gene TRBJ2-7, with a possible D match to TRBD2 (6 bases). V lost 3 bases and J lost 5, with 15 bases in between. The CDR3 sequence is 14 residues long. Germline V gives CDR1 SGHRS, CDR2 YFSETQ. The CDR3 region has the DNA TGCGCCAGCAGCTCAGGGACTGCCCCTAACGAGCAGTACTTC. It translates to CASSSGTAPNEQYF.

This clone was detected a few times. One end of the junction is discordant with germline, which a read error may explain. The chain joins TRBV6-8 to TRBJ2-7; perhaps TRBD1 as D (6 bases). This CDR3 region has 14 residues. CDR1 and CDR2 (germline): MNHGY, SAAAGT. CDR3 region: CAISSSTTGYEQYF. The CDR3 DNA follows: TGTGCCATCAGTTCCTCCACTACAGGGTACGAGCAGTACTTC.

This clone has only a few counts. The chain uses TRBV29-1 and TRBJ1-1; a weak D match, TRBD1 (5 bases). The V and J ends lost 7 bases and 1 base respectively, with 10 bases between them. The CDR3 is 12 amino acids. Germline CDR1 is SQVTM and CDR2 is ANQGSEA. The CDR3: CSARQTNTEAFF. The CDR3 coding sequence is TGCAGCGCTCGACAGACGAACACTGAAGCTTTCTTT.